Each of the 17 T cell receptor beta chains below was sequenced from the same sample in a study of blood T cell repertoires in COVID-19. Here immunoSEQ multiplex PCR was the method, and the copy in TCRdb shows in-frame clones only, minus some. Seen here are 180,000 or so clones, roughly 83% observed once, and the top ten hold 13%. The sequenced sample consisted of PBMCs or T cells enriched from blood (not recorded which). The receptors come from a woman aged 60-75 years who had recovered from COVID-19.

V usage is TRBV10-3 and J usage is TRBJ2-6, with D tentatively TRBD2 (7 bases). V was cut by 0 bases and J by 0 bases, with 12 bases left in between. Germline lookup yields CDR1 ENHRY and CDR2 SYGVKD. The CDR3 length is 18 residues. The CDR3 protein is CAISESGGGGSGANVLTF. Here the CDR3 DNA reads TGTGCCATCAGTGAGTCGGGAGGGGGAGGCTCTGGGGCCAACGTCCTGACTTTC.

The chain carries TRBV19 and TRBJ1-5; 9 nucleotides agree with TRBD1. Germline-derived CDR1 and CDR2 are LNHDA and SQIVND (reference sequence). This CDR3 is 15 amino acids long. With V trimmed by 3 bases and J by 5 bases, 5 bases remained unmatched. The CDR3 is CASSMATGGDQPQHF. CDR3 DNA sequence: TGTGCCAGTAGTATGGCGACAGGGGGTGATCAGCCCCAGCATTTT.

This sequence joins TRBV7-9 and TRBJ1-1; no reliable D call. V was shortened by 3 bases and J by 2 bases, with 10 bases between the two germline ends. This CDR3 has 14 residues. Per germline, CDR1 SEHNR and CDR2 FQNEAQ (reference sequence). As DNA, the CDR3 is TGTGCCAGCAGCTTTGACTCTCTAAACACTGAAGCTTTCTTT. Protein sequence: CASSFDSLNTEAFF.

This sequence joins TRBV7-3 and TRBJ1-1; the match to TRBD1 covers 7 bases. This CDR3 region has 14 residues. Germline CDR1 reads SGHTA; CDR2 reads FQGTGA. V lost 4 bases to trimming and J lost 5 bases; unmatched junction nucleotides: 7. The chain's CDR3 is CASSSTGTETEAFF. The CDR3 DNA follows: TGTGCCAGCAGCTCTACTGGGACAGAGACTGAAGCTTTCTTT.

The rearrangement joins TRBV5-4 to TRBJ1-6; 11 bases match TRBD1. V dropped 5 bases and J dropped 2; count of bases not matched to a gene: 3. Germline CDR1 and CDR2: SGHNT and YYREEE (reference sequence). This CDR3 spans 16 amino acids. The CDR3 DNA reads as TGTGCCAGCAGTCGGGGACAGGGGGCCTATAATTCACCCCTCCACTTT. It translates to CASSRGQGAYNSPLHF.

The J gene is TRBJ1-2, the V gene TRBV3-1 (or the pseudogene TRBV3-2); 10 bases agree with TRBD1. The ends lost 1 base at V and 4 bases at J; junction bases unmatched: 12. The CDR3 consists of 18 residues. Germline V CDR1 and CDR2: LGHDT, YNNKEL (reference sequence). CDR3 residues: CASSQGHGTGVRGYGYTF. DNA of the CDR3: TGTGCCAGCAGCCAAGGTCATGGGACAGGGGTTCGGGGCTATGGCTACACCTTC.

The J gene is TRBJ1-1, the V gene TRBV6-5; 10 bases agree with TRBD1. The CDR3 sequence is 15 residues long. Per germline, CDR1 MNHEY and CDR2 SVGAGI. Trimming took 1 base from V and 9 from J; bases not matched to a gene: 8. The CDR3 nucleotides are TGTGCCAGCAGTTACTGGGGACAGGGGCGACCCAAAGCTTTCTTT. This translates into CASSYWGQGRPKAFF.

The genes are TRBV5-1 and TRBJ1-3; TRBD1 aligns across 8 bases. Germline lookup yields CDR1 SGHRS and CDR2 YFSETQ. This CDR3 is 14 amino acids long. V lost 3 bases, J lost 7 bases, and 6 bases stayed unmatched. The CDR3 DNA reads TGCGCCAGCAGCTCTTGGACAGGGACGAACACCATATATTTT. Protein product: CASSSWTGTNTIYF.

CDR3 nucleotide sequence: TGCGCCAGCAGCTTGGGCGGGGGGGCCGTCGATGAGCAGTTCTTC. Translated, it gives CASSLGGGAVDEQFF. The chain has TRBV5-1 and TRBJ2-1; 9 bases line up with TRBD2. The V segment lost 0 bases and the J segment 8 bases; nucleotides outside the gene matches: 6. This CDR3 contains 15 residues. Looked up from germline, CDR1 is SGHRS and CDR2 is YFSETQ.

The genes are TRBV13 and TRBJ1-2, with 10 positions matching TRBD1. With 5 bases clipped from V and 5 bases from J, the junction kept 2 bases outside the gene matches. CDR1 and CDR2 (germline): PRHDT, FYEKMQ (reference sequence). This CDR3 contains 13 residues. As DNA, the CDR3 is TGTGCCAGCAGCCCGGACAGGGGGTATGGCTACACCTTC. Translation: CASSPDRGYGYTF.

This clone was counted at least ten times. This chain links TRBV27 with TRBJ2-7; the D gene is possibly TRBD1 (5 bases). Germline V gene data show CDR1 as MNHEY and CDR2 as SMNVEV (reference sequence). The V and J ends lost 0 bases and 1 base respectively, with 10 bases between them. The CDR3 sequence is 15 residues long. As DNA, the CDR3 is TGTGCCAGCAGTTTATCTTGGACACGGTCCTACGAGCAGTACTTC. It translates to CASSLSWTRSYEQYF.

The rearrangement links TRBV6-5 to TRBJ2-1, with 9 bases fitting TRBD2. Germline lookup yields CDR1 MNHEY and CDR2 SVGAGI. The CDR3 is made up of 14 amino acids. The ends lost 7 bases at V and 2 bases at J; junction bases unmatched: 3. CDR3 region: CASNVAGAYNEQFF. DNA of the CDR3: TGTGCCAGCAACGTAGCGGGAGCCTACAATGAGCAGTTCTTC.

Only one count was recorded for this clone. V is TRBV5-1 and J is TRBJ2-7, with 11 nucleotides matching TRBD2. Losses at the gene ends were 3 bases for V and 0 bases for J; bases not matched to a gene: 8. The V gene's germline CDR1 is SGHRS and CDR2 YFSETQ. The CDR3 is 17 residues long. CDR3 sequence reads: CASSSGLAAQSSYEQYF. The CDR3 DNA reads as TGCGCCAGCAGCTCGGGACTAGCGGCGCAAAGCTCCTACGAGCAGTACTTC.

V usage is TRBV11-2 and J usage is TRBJ2-5; maybe TRBD2 (5 bases). The ends were cut back, 5 bases at V and 9 bases at J, with 22 bases in the middle. Germline-derived CDR1 and CDR2 are SGHAT and FQNNGV. The CDR3 is 15 residues long. The DNA for the CDR3 is TGTGCCAGCAGCCTAGGTAGCTCCGGGATAGTGCCCCAGTACTTC. Translating it yields CASSLGSSGIVPQYF.

J is TRBJ2-7 and V is TRBV10-3; the match to TRBD1 covers 8 bases. Germline assignment: CDR1 ENHRY and CDR2 SYGVKD. This CDR3 is 15 amino acids long. V lost 6 bases, J lost 0 bases, and 7 bases stayed unmatched. The CDR3 loop reads CAISKTGVLSYEQYF. CDR3 DNA sequence: TGTGCCATCAGCAAGACAGGGGTCCTCTCCTACGAGCAGTACTTC.

The V gene is TRBV3-1 (or the pseudogene TRBV3-2), the J gene TRBJ2-7; 8 nucleotides line up with TRBD2. The V gene's germline CDR1 is LGHDT and CDR2 YNNKEL (reference sequence). Trimming at V came to 1 base and at J to 1 base, leaving 0 bases not matched to a gene. CDR3 length equals 14 residues. The CDR3 spells CASSQGLASYEQYF. The CDR3 coding sequence is TGTGCCAGCAGCCAAGGACTAGCGTCCTACGAGCAGTACTTC.

V gene TRBV30 combines with J gene TRBJ1-1; D not resolved. Germline loops: CDR1 GTSNPN, CDR2 SVGIG (reference sequence). CDR3 length equals 17 residues. Deletions cut 0 bases from V and 1 base from J, with 18 bases between. The CDR3 DNA sequence: TGTGCCTGGAGTGTACTTTGGGTGGTCGGAGCGAACACTGAAGCTTTCTTT. This sequence encodes CAWSVLWVVGANTEAFF.